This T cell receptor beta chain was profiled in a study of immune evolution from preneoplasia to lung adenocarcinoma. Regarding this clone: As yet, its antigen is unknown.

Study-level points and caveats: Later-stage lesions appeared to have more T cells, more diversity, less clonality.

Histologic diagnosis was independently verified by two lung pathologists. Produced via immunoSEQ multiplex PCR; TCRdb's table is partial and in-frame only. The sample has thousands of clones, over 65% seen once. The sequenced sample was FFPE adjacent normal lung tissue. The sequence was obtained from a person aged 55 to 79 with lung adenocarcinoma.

CDR3 residues: CASREGGEQYF. The CDR3 DNA reads TGTGCCAGCAGGGAGGGCGGGGAGCAGTACTTC. The genes are TRBV2 and TRBJ2-7, with D maybe TRBD2 (6 bases). V shed 6 bases and J shed 7 bases, with 10 bases lying between them. The CDR3 is 11 amino acids. In germline, CDR1 is SNHLY, CDR2 FYNNEI. The entire variable domain, with the rest obtained from reference TRBV2 and TRBJ2-7, is as follows: EPEVTQTPSHQVTQMGQEVILRCVPISNHLYFYWYRQILGQKVEFLVSFYNNEISEKSEIFDDQFSVERPDGSNFTLKIRSTKLEDSAMYFCASREGGEQYFGPGTRLTVT.